The next 30 T cell receptor beta chains were all read from a single sample in a study of CD8+ T cells in alopecia areata. The treatment here: oral pan-JAK inhibitor, 5-10 mg twice daily. Once RNA had been extracted, it was reverse transcribed into cDNA to act as the sequencing template. Data came from immunoSEQ multiplex PCR; TCRdb stores just in-frame clones and leaves some out. Altogether more than 150,000 clones are present, around 49% being singletons, with the ten largest covering around a tenth. The sequencing used CD8+ T cells sorted from blood, collected around week 52, from a patient treated with tofacitinib. These receptors all come from a human donor with alopecia areata.

This clone was seen a few times. The V gene is TRBV19, the J gene TRBJ1-5; D may be TRBD1 (6 bases). CDR3 length: 14 amino acids. Trimming left V 6 bases short and J 6 bases short, with 15 bases between. Germline V gives CDR1 LNHDA, CDR2 SQIVND (reference sequence). This chain's CDR3 is CASRQGWESQPQHF. CDR3 sequence (DNA): TGTGCCAGTAGACAGGGATGGGAGAGTCAGCCCCAGCATTTT.

About this clone itself: In the same sample, other DNA sequences code for this CDR3. V and J are TRBV6-5 and TRBJ2-5; the D gene could be TRBD1 or TRBD2 (5 bases each). The CDR3 contains 13 residues. Trimming removed 3 bases at V and 1 base at J, with 6 bases between. Germline CDR1 and CDR2: MNHEY and SVGAGI. The CDR3 DNA sequence: TGTGCCAGCAGTTATGGGGGCCAAGAGACCCAGTACTTC. It translates to CASSYGGQETQYF.

The table lists this clone with a few counts. A read error may account for a junction end that differs from germline. This sequence joins TRBV4-1 and TRBJ2-6; D assignment may be TRBD1 or TRBD2 (6 bases each). Germline CDR1 is MGHRA and CDR2 is YSYEKL. CDR3 size: 16 residues. The CDR3 sequence: CASSQEGGAGANVLTF. CDR3 coding DNA: TGTGCCAGCAGCCAAGAGGGGGGCGCTGGGGCCAACGTCCTGACTTTC.

A single count supports this clone. CDR3 in amino acids: CASSQSRGLNYGYTF. CDR3 in DNA: TGCGCCAGCAGCCAATCCAGGGGGCTGAACTATGGCTACACCTTC. This sequence joins TRBV4-1 and TRBJ1-2; 8 bases fit TRBD1. This CDR3 has 15 amino acids. The V gene's germline CDR1 is MGHRA and CDR2 YSYEKL. Unmatched junction bases numbered 4, after V lost 2 bases and J lost 2 bases.

The V call is TRBV5-6, the J call TRBJ2-5; the D is unclear. Trimming shortened V by 4 bases and J by 5 bases, and 15 bases separated the two germline ends. The CDR3 runs to 14 residues. The germline gives CDR1 SGHDT, CDR2 YYEEEE. The CDR3 DNA follows: TGTGCCAGCAGCGTGGGAACCCGGCAGGAGACCCAGTACTTC. This gives the protein CASSVGTRQETQYF.

The chain combines TRBV6-5 with TRBJ2-1; D uncertain. The V gene lost 6 bases and the J gene lost 1 base, with 7 bases spanning the gap. Germline V gene data show CDR1 as MNHEY and CDR2 as SVGAGI. CDR3 length: 13 residues. CDR3 in amino acids: CASSPGSYNEQFF. The DNA for the CDR3 is TGTGCCAGCAGCCCCGGATCCTACAATGAGCAGTTCTTC.

This chain joins TRBV13 and TRBJ1-1, with 7 bases that match TRBD1. In germline, CDR1 is PRHDT, CDR2 FYEKMQ (reference sequence). This CDR3 comprises 14 residues. V lost 5 bases and J lost 1; bases outside the gene matches: 4. The DNA for the CDR3 is TGTGCCAGCAGCCTACAGGGGAAGAACACTGAAGCTTTCTTT. Encoded protein: CASSLQGKNTEAFF.

The chain recombines TRBV29-1 with TRBJ2-1; the D is unclear. V dropped 6 bases and J dropped 6 bases, with 30 bases sitting between them. From germline, CDR1 is SQVTM and CDR2 ANQGSEA. The CDR3 contains 18 residues. The CDR3 region is CSVSGTFLDPSYANEQFF. The CDR3 DNA reads TGCAGCGTCTCCGGAACTTTTCTGGACCCCTCTTACGCCAATGAGCAGTTCTTC.

The chain uses TRBV5-1 and TRBJ1-2; D perhaps matches TRBD1 (6 bases). Trimming cost V 4 bases and J 2 bases, with 9 bases left between them. The CDR3 length is 13 residues. Germline CDR1 is SGHRS and CDR2 is YFSETQ. CDR3 bases: TGCGCCAGCAGCGATCAGGGGAACTATGGCTACACCTTC. This gives the protein CASSDQGNYGYTF.

This clone was detected a few times. V usage is TRBV19 and J usage is TRBJ2-5, with a weak D call TRBD1 (5 bases). With 1 base removed from V and 2 bases from J, the gap between germline ends came to 11 bases. CDR3 length: 15 residues. Germline assignment: CDR1 LNHDA and CDR2 SQIVND (reference sequence). For the CDR3, the DNA is TGTGCCAGTAGTATAGGGGCAGGGAAACAAGAGACCCAGTACTTC. Translating it yields CASSIGAGKQETQYF. The entire variable domain, with the rest obtained from reference TRBV19 and TRBJ2-5, is as follows: DGGITQSPKYLFRKEGQNVTLSCEQNLNHDAMYWYRQDPGQGLRLIYYSQIVNDFQKGDIAEGYSVSREKKESFPLTVTSAQKNPTAFYLCASSIGAGKQETQYFGPGTRLLVL.

CDR3 nucleotides: TGCAGTGCTAACAGGGGCTACGAGCAGTACTTC. Protein sequence: CSANRGYEQYF. This chain links TRBV20-1 with TRBJ2-7; 7 bases agree with TRBD1. Germline V gene sequence: CDR1 DFQATT, CDR2 SNEGSKA (reference sequence). V trimming: 4 bases; J trimming: 3 bases; junction bases outside the gene matches: 0. CDR3 length equals 11 residues.

This clone was seen many times. This chain joins TRBV7-3 and TRBJ1-1; possible D gene TRBD1, 6 bases. The germline V and J ends were trimmed by 5 bases and 4 bases, with 11 bases remaining between them. The germline CDR1 and CDR2 sequences are SGHTA and FQGTGA. The CDR3 loop spans 13 amino acids. The CDR3 reads CASSPTGRTEAFF. CDR3 nucleotide sequence: TGTGCCAGCAGCCCCACAGGGCGCACTGAAGCTTTCTTT.

In nucleotides, the CDR3 is TGTGCCAGCAGGGGGGACACCGCTTACGAGCAGTACTTC. Encoded protein: CASRGDTAYEQYF. This sequence joins TRBV2 and TRBJ2-7, with D possibly TRBD1 on 6 matching bases. Germline CDR1 and CDR2: SNHLY and FYNNEI. The CDR3 extends over 13 amino acids. V was shortened by 6 bases and J by 4 bases, with 13 bases between the two germline ends. Combining the CDR3 with reference TRBV2 and TRBJ2-7 gives the whole variable domain EPEVTQTPSHQVTQMGQEVILRCVPISNHLYFYWYRQILGQKVEFLVSFYNNEISEKSEIFDDQFSVERPDGSNFTLKIRSTKLEDSAMYFCASRGDTAYEQYFGPGTRLTVT.

This clone has only a few counts. The V call is TRBV6-6, the J call TRBJ2-5; TRBD2 agrees at 8 bases. CDR1 is MNHNY, CDR2 SVGAGI, per germline (reference sequence). Losses at the gene ends were 6 bases for V and 5 bases for J; bases not matched to a gene: 8. The CDR3 sequence is 14 residues long. The CDR3 DNA follows: TGTGCCAGCAGCTACACGACGGGGGGGGAGACCCAGTACTTC. The encoded protein is CASSYTTGGETQYF.

The genes are TRBV13 and TRBJ2-5; D may be TRBD1 (6 bases). The length of the CDR3 is 16 residues. The germline V gene has CDR1 PRHDT and CDR2 FYEKMQ (reference sequence). The V and J ends lost 1 base and 2 bases respectively, with 14 bases between them. The CDR3 DNA is TGTGCCAGCAGCTTAGAGGACAGTCTCGATCAAGAGACCCAGTACTTC. This sequence encodes CASSLEDSLDQETQYF.

The V and J genes are TRBV27 and TRBJ2-7, with D perhaps matching TRBD2 (6 bases). V was trimmed by 2 bases and J by 4 bases, leaving 12 bases between them. The CDR3 is 14 residues long. The germline V gene encodes CDR1 MNHEY and CDR2 SMNVEV (reference sequence). The CDR3 DNA is TGTGCCAGCAGTTTAGCGGGCCGGGGGTACGAGCAGTACTTC. Translation gives CASSLAGRGYEQYF.

V usage is TRBV27 and J usage is TRBJ1-5; possibly TRBD1 for D (5 bases). The CDR3 covers 14 residues. V gave up 6 bases and J gave up 0 bases, with 9 bases separating them. Per germline, CDR1 MNHEY and CDR2 SMNVEV (reference sequence). DNA of the CDR3: TGTGCCAGCAGAGACAGTTATAGCAATCAGCCCCAGCATTTT. It is translated as CASRDSYSNQPQHF.

The V and J genes are TRBV14 and TRBJ2-4; TRBD1 might be the D (5 bases). Germline lookup yields CDR1 SGHDN and CDR2 FVKESK. The ends were cut back, 3 bases at V and 1 base at J, with 10 bases in the middle. The CDR3 extends over 15 amino acids. The CDR3 region is CASSQPDSAKNIQYF. The CDR3 DNA reads as TGTGCCAGCAGCCAGCCAGACAGCGCCAAAAACATTCAGTACTTC.

V and J are TRBV12-5 and TRBJ2-7; D unresolved. The CDR3 totals 13 residues. CDR1 and CDR2 (germline): LGHNT, FRNRAP. Between the trimmed V and J ends, which lost 3 bases and 0 bases, there was a span of 6 bases. Written as DNA, the CDR3 is TGTGCTAGTGGTTTAGACAACTCCTACGAGCAGTACTTC. It encodes CASGLDNSYEQYF.

The CDR3 DNA reads as TGTGCCAGCAGCTTAGTCAGCTCCACAGATACGCAGTATTTT. Its translation is CASSLVSSTDTQYF. The V and J genes are TRBV11-2 and TRBJ2-3; unclear D gene. This CDR3 spans 14 amino acids. Germline CDR1 SGHAT, CDR2 FQNNGV. Trimming pared 1 base from V and 2 bases from J, leaving 7 bases between.

This clone was seen a few times. The V gene is TRBV7-2, the J gene TRBJ2-1, with D hard to call. V lost 5 bases and J 0 bases, leaving 8 bases between the germline ends. The CDR3 runs to 14 residues. Germline-derived CDR1 and CDR2 are SGHTA and FQGNSA. The CDR3 sequence: CASSPTYSYNEQFF. The CDR3 bases are TGTGCCAGCAGCCCAACTTACTCCTACAATGAGCAGTTCTTC.

V gene TRBV5-1 combines with J gene TRBJ1-5; tentative D call: TRBD1 (6 bases). The CDR3 loop spans 15 amino acids. Trimming removed 0 bases at V and 5 bases at J, with 12 bases between. CDR1 SGHRS and CDR2 YFSETQ come from the germline V gene. The DNA for the CDR3 is TGCGCCAGCAGCTTGGAAGGGGGATCACATCAGCCCCAGCATTTT. Its protein is CASSLEGGSHQPQHF.

This clone turned up a few times. This chain connects TRBV29-1 to TRBJ2-3, with D unclear. The CDR3 is 16 residues long. V lost 5 bases to trimming and J lost 1 base, with 19 bases between them. Germline CDR1 is SQVTM and CDR2 is ANQGSEA. CDR3 sequence reads: CSVLVRFLGGTDTQYF. The CDR3 coding sequence is TGCAGCGTTTTAGTTCGATTCCTTGGCGGCACAGATACGCAGTATTTT.

The genes are TRBV6-5 and TRBJ2-1, with D unresolved. CDR3 length: 14 amino acids. Deletions cut 0 bases from V and 6 bases from J, with 9 bases between. Germline CDR1 reads MNHEY; CDR2 reads SVGAGI. The CDR3 reads CASSYSLASNEQFF. The CDR3 nucleotides read TGTGCCAGCAGTTACTCGTTAGCCTCCAATGAGCAGTTCTTC.

This chain uses TRBV29-1 with TRBJ2-2; 8 positions match TRBD1. This CDR3 has 14 residues. V was clipped by 4 bases and J by 6 bases; unmatched bases: 7. The germline CDR1 and CDR2 sequences are SQVTM and ANQGSEA. The DNA of the CDR3 is TGCAGCGTTGTGGGGACAGGAGGCCCCGGGGAGCTGTTTTTT. This encodes CSVVGTGGPGELFF.

This clone was seen once. The chain is built from TRBV11-2 and TRBJ1-1; the D is unclear. Trimming left V 1 base short and J 6 bases short, with 6 bases between. The CDR3 sequence is 12 residues long. Germline V lookup: CDR1 SGHAT, CDR2 FQNNGV. The CDR3 sequence is CASSLGISEAFF. In nucleotides, the CDR3 is TGTGCCAGCAGCTTAGGCATCTCTGAAGCTTTCTTT.

In this sample, this clone turned up a few times. The rearrangement joins TRBV11-2 to TRBJ2-7; 7 bases match TRBD2. This CDR3 region has 15 residues. Trimming removed 2 bases from V and 5 bases from J; junction bases left unmatched: 9. Germline CDR1 reads SGHAT; CDR2 reads FQNNGV. CDR3: CASSLIRGVRNEQYF. As DNA, the CDR3 is TGTGCCAGCAGCTTAATACGGGGGGTGAGGAACGAGCAGTACTTC.

This clone came up a few times. The chain recombines TRBV14 with TRBJ2-3; either TRBD1 or TRBD2 may supply D (7 bases each). The CDR3 sequence is 17 residues long. CDR1 and CDR2 from the germline V gene are SGHDN and FVKESK. Trimming removed 5 bases at V and 2 bases at J, with 20 bases between. CDR3 residues: CASSSAGGGPFTDTQYF. The CDR3 nucleotides are TGTGCCAGCAGCTCAGCAGGGGGGGGACCCTTCACAGATACGCAGTATTTT. Using reference TRBV14 and TRBJ2-3 for the parts outside the CDR3, the full variable domain is EAGVTQFPSHSVIEKGQTVTLRCDPISGHDNLYWYRRVMGKEIKFLLHFVKESKQDESGMPNNRFLAERTGGTYSTLKVQPAELEDSGVYFCASSSAGGGPFTDTQYFGPGTRLTVL.

V usage is TRBV5-6 and J usage is TRBJ1-2; a possible D gene is TRBD1 (5 bases). Trimming stripped 7 bases from V and 5 bases from J, with 12 bases between. The length of the CDR3 is 12 residues. Per germline, CDR1 SGHDT and CDR2 YYEEEE. CDR3 in amino acids: CASRQTVYGYTF. In DNA form, the CDR3 reads TGTGCCAGCCGCCAGACAGTTTATGGCTACACCTTC.

This sequence joins TRBV19 and TRBJ1-1; D perhaps matches TRBD1 (5 bases). The CDR3 totals 14 residues. V lost 4 bases and J lost 0, with 9 bases in between. The V gene's germline CDR1 is LNHDA and CDR2 SQIVND (reference sequence). CDR3 coding DNA: TGTGCCAGTAGTACGGGGGGAGTGAACACTGAAGCTTTCTTT. Translated: CASSTGGVNTEAFF. Variable domain in full (rest from reference TRBV19 and TRBJ1-1): DGGITQSPKYLFRKEGQNVTLSCEQNLNHDAMYWYRQDPGQGLRLIYYSQIVNDFQKGDIAEGYSVSREKKESFPLTVTSAQKNPTAFYLCASSTGGVNTEAFFGQGTRLTVV.